Listed below are T cell receptor beta chains from one sample, sequenced in a study of siplizumab effects on memory and regulatory T cells. The assay was immunoSEQ multiplex PCR, and TCRdb's table has in-frame clones only and misses some. This repertoire shows 90,000 to 110,000 clones, about 90% found once; its top ten account for under 0.75%. Sequenced material: Tregs sorted from blood. Every receptor here comes from a human donor in good health. The CDR3 runs from the conserved cysteine through the conserved F or W.

V gene	CDR3 protein
TRBV9	CASSPAVTASYEQYF
TRBV7-2	CASSPFGTAVEKLFF
TRBV30	CAWTSGVPYNEQFF
TRBV5-1	CASSFGDRGGEKLFF
TRBV18	CASSPRTGDYEQYF
TRBV7-9	CASSRANTEAFF
TRBV20-1	CSARQSYEQYF
TRBV30	CAWGTLGETQYF
TRBV7-8	CASSLAPDTGELFF
TRBV19	CASSVGLSADTQYF
TRBV6-6	CASSPTLAGGLDEQFF
TRBV5-1	CASSLLVGTNYGYTF
TRBV10-2	CASSDGVVAGTETQYF
TRBV7-9	CASSLGKLNTEAFF
TRBV2	CASNRGTDTQYF
TRBV6-5	CASSYNEQFF
TRBV27	CASSFGRVATNEKLFF
TRBV7-6	CASSLVGSGVTTGELFF
TRBV2	CASSSPGTSGGKSYNEQFF
TRBV7-8	CASTRVGGAQGPDTQYF
TRBV18	CASAKSTEAFF
TRBV19	CASSTGGVLSYNEQFF